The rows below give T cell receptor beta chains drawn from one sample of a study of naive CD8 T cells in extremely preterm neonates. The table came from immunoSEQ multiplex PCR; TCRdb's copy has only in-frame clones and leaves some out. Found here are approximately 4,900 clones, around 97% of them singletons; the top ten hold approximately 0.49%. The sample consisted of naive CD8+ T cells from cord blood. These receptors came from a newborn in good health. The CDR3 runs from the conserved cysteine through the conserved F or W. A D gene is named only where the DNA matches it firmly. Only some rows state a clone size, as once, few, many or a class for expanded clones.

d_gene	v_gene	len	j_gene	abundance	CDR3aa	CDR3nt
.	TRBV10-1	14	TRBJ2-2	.	CASSESEYTGELFF	TGCGCCAGCAGTGAGTCTGAGTACACCGGGGAGCTGTTTTTT
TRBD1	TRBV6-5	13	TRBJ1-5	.	CASSLTGNQPQHF	TGTGCCAGCAGCTTGACAGGGAATCAGCCCCAGCATTTT
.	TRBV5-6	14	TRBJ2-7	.	CASSFGTGLGEQYF	TGTGCCAGCAGCTTCGGAACAGGGCTTGGCGAGCAGTACTTC
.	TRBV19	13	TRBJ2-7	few	CASSFGRGYEQYF	TGTGCCAGTAGTTTCGGCAGGGGTTACGAGCAGTACTTC
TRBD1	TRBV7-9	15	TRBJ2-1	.	CASSYRGYKDDEQFF	TGTGCCAGCAGCTACAGGGGATATAAAGACGATGAGCAGTTCTTC
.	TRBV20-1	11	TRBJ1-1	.	CSGIAGTEAFF	TGCAGTGGGATAGCCGGGACTGAAGCTTTCTTT
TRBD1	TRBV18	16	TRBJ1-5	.	CASSPPRTGMDQPQHF	TGTGCCAGCTCACCACCCAGGACAGGGATGGATCAGCCCCAGCATTTT
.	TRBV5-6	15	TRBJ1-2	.	CASSLPREGLYGYTF	TGTGCCAGCAGCTTACCCCGAGAGGGTCTCTATGGCTACACCTTC
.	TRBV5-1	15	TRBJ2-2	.	CASSLREWANGELFF	TGCGCCAGCAGCTTGAGAGAGTGGGCTAACGGGGAGCTGTTTTTT
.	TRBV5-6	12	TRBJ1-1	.	CASSLAPSEAFF	TGTGCCAGCAGCTTGGCCCCCTCTGAAGCCTTCTTT
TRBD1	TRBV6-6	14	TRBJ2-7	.	CASSYETGGGEQYF	TGTGCCAGCAGTTACGAGACAGGGGGCGGCGAGCAGTACTTC
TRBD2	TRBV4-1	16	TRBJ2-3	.	CASSQEESGGADTQYF	TGCGCCAGCAGCCAAGAGGAAAGCGGGGGGGCAGATACGCAGTATTTT
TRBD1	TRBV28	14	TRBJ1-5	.	CASSTGDPNQPQHF	TGTGCCAGCAGCACAGGGGATCCTAATCAGCCCCAGCATTTT
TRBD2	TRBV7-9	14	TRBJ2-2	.	CASSPGTSGGELFF	TGTGCCAGCAGCCCCGGGACTAGCGGGGGGGAGCTGTTTTTT